Below, one T cell receptor beta chain is given with its context. The antigen is undetermined. Described time point: newly diagnosed GD, antithyroid drugs for less than 3 months. After RNA was extracted from PBMCs, the TCR library was made from it. This sample was included in a study of regulatory T cells in long-lasting Graves disease. Study-wide results and caveats: Persistent cases favored TRBV28, TRBJ1-2 and TRBJ2-5.

The germline V gene encodes CDR1 DFQATT and CDR2 SNEGSKA (reference sequence). There are 14 residues in the CDR3. The trim removed 3 bases at V and 3 bases at J, leaving 4 bases unmatched. Researchers made TCR beta libraries by using iRepertoire HTBI primers and running Arm-PCR on CDR3 regions. TCRdb called the multiplex PCR reads again in MiXCR, with one record for every CDR3 protein. The sample carries 400,000 to 500,000 distinct CDR3 sequences, 14% to 15% recorded once. These sequences were also reported in another study, on T cells in Graves' hyperthyroidism and ophthalmopathy.

Here the sequenced sample was peripheral blood mononuclear cells (PBMCs), taken at new diagnosis, from a patient treated with antithyroid drugs. V usage is TRBV20-1 and J usage is TRBJ2-3; 9 bases line up with TRBD1. This clonotype originated in a woman in her 40s with Graves disease. The CDR3 sequence is CSARQDRGTDTQYF. The DNA of the CDR3 is TGCAGTGCTAGGCAGGACAGGGGAACAGATACGCAGTATTTT.